Presented here are 30 T cell receptor beta chains from one specimen sequenced in a study of blood T cell repertoires in COVID-19. The protocol was immunoSEQ multiplex PCR, while the TCRdb copy is restricted to in-frame clones and leaves out a portion. The sample lists 200,000 to 250,000 clones; around nine tenths were seen once. The sequenced material came from peripheral blood. Receptors were obtained from a woman between 65 and 79 years old with active or convalescent COVID-19.

The chain recombines TRBV7-9 with TRBJ1-3, with D unclear. CDR3 length: 18 residues. The germline V gene has CDR1 SEHNR and CDR2 FQNEAQ (reference sequence). V lost 5 bases and J lost 3, with 23 bases in between. CDR3 nucleotides: TGTGCCAGCAGCCTACCCCCGGGGATCTCCTCGGTTGGAAACACCATATATTTT. Its translation: CASSLPPGISSVGNTIYF. The variable domain in full, completed from reference TRBV7-9 and TRBJ1-3, reads DTGVSQNPRHKITKRGQNVTFRCDPISEHNRLYWYRQTLGQGPEFLTYFQNEAQLEKSRLLSDRFSAERPKGSFSTLEIQRTEQGDSAMYLCASSLPPGISSVGNTIYFGEGSWLTVV.

This rearrangement joins TRBV11-3 to TRBJ1-6; no clear D gene. Germline V gene sequence: CDR1 SGHNT, CDR2 YENEEA. CDR3 length equals 14 residues. V lost 5 bases and J 10 bases, leaving 15 bases between the germline ends. CDR3 sequence reads: CASSELTRRSPLHF. CDR3 DNA sequence: TGTGCCAGCAGCGAACTGACTCGGAGGTCACCCCTCCACTTT.

The table lists this clone with a count of one. The chain has TRBV18 and TRBJ1-3; the D is unclear. The V end lost 3 bases, the J end lost 0 bases, and 15 bases lay between the germline ends. The CDR3 consists of 17 residues. Germline V gene data show CDR1 as KGHSH and CDR2 as LQKENI. CDR3: CASSPRRSSLSGNTIYF. The CDR3 DNA follows: TGTGCCAGCTCACCGAGGAGGTCTTCACTCTCTGGAAACACCATATATTTT.

The J gene is TRBJ1-6, the V gene TRBV4-1, with D possibly being TRBD1 (6 bases). This CDR3 is built from 15 residues. Germline loops: CDR1 MGHRA, CDR2 YSYEKL. The V gene lost 1 base and the J gene lost 9 bases, with 13 bases spanning the gap. The CDR3 region has the DNA TGCGCCAGCAGCCAAGGGCCAGGGGTTTTTTCACCCCTCCACTTT. As protein: CASSQGPGVFSPLHF.

This rearrangement joins TRBV19 to TRBJ1-5; a weak D match, TRBD1 (6 bases). The germline CDR1 and CDR2 sequences are LNHDA and SQIVND (reference sequence). The CDR3 loop spans 13 amino acids. Trimming pared 6 bases from V and 10 bases from J, leaving 16 bases between. In DNA, the CDR3 is TGTGCCAGTAGGGACACAGGGCCGATTCCCCAGCATTTT. This gives the protein CASRDTGPIPQHF.

Notes on this clone: A read error may account for a junction end that differs from germline. V gene TRBV29-1 combines with J gene TRBJ1-3; D unclear. CDR3 length: 14 amino acids. CDR1 SQVTM and CDR2 ANQGSEA come from the germline V gene. In nucleotides, the CDR3 is TGCAGCGTTGCCGGGTCGCCGGCTGGCAACACCATATATTTT. Its translation is CSVAGSPAGNTIYF.

The chain recombines TRBV9 with TRBJ1-1; D unresolved. Trimming pared 2 bases from V and 1 base from J, leaving 12 bases between. CDR1 and CDR2 from the germline V gene are SGDLS and YYNGEE. The CDR3 has 15 amino acids. The CDR3 sequence is CASSVLAGQNTEAFF. The CDR3 coding sequence is TGTGCCAGCAGCGTGTTGGCAGGCCAGAACACTGAAGCTTTCTTT.

This chain connects TRBV5-8 to TRBJ1-4; D is unclear. This CDR3 is built from 15 residues. CDR1 SGHTS and CDR2 YDEGEE come from the germline V gene. Between the trimmed V and J ends, which lost 10 bases and 1 base, there was a span of 17 bases. CDR3 DNA sequence: TGTGCCTCGCCAAAGGTGGGAGGAACTAATGAAAAACTGTTTTTT. Encoded protein: CASPKVGGTNEKLFF.

There are a few counts of this clone. The J gene is TRBJ2-7, the V gene TRBV5-1, with 9 bases that match TRBD1. The ends lost 0 bases at V and 6 bases at J; junction bases unmatched: 4. This CDR3 contains 14 residues. Germline CDR1 is SGHRS and CDR2 is YFSETQ. CDR3 in DNA: TGCGCCAGCAGCTTGGGGGGGACAGGGTTCGAGCAGTACTTC. It encodes CASSLGGTGFEQYF.

V usage is TRBV24-1 and J usage is TRBJ1-4, with 9 bases lining up with TRBD1. Germline CDR1 and CDR2: KGHDR and SFDVKD. The CDR3 spans 15 residues. The V gene end was trimmed by 4 bases and the J gene end by 10 bases; junction bases not matched to a gene: 9. This CDR3 reads CATSDHGTGSTKLFF. The CDR3 DNA sequence: TGTGCCACCAGTGACCACGGGACAGGGAGTACAAAACTGTTTTTT.

The chain has TRBV4-3 and TRBJ1-6; possible D gene TRBD1, 5 bases. Between the trimmed V and J ends, which lost 0 bases and 3 bases, there was a span of 6 bases. Looked up from germline, CDR1 is LGHNA and CDR2 is YSLEER. This CDR3 is 15 amino acids long. The CDR3 reads CASSQEGDYNSPLHF. The CDR3, as DNA: TGCGCCAGCAGCCAAGAAGGGGACTATAATTCACCCCTCCACTTT.

The genes are TRBV10-3 and TRBJ2-1; 7 nucleotides agree with TRBD1. There are 13 residues in the CDR3. V lost 6 bases and J lost 5; bases outside the gene matches: 4. CDR1 is ENHRY and CDR2 is SYGVKD in the germline V gene. The CDR3 sequence: CAISDRVDNEQFF. CDR3 coding DNA: TGTGCCATCAGCGACAGGGTGGACAATGAGCAGTTCTTC.

This clone was recorded only once. This chain links TRBV6-2 or TRBV6-3 with TRBJ2-5; D ambiguous. Germline V gene data show CDR1 as MNHEY and CDR2 as SVGEGT. The length of the CDR3 is 12 residues. V was clipped by 6 bases and J by 13 bases, with 18 bases between them. CDR3 loop: CASSRQVPRRYF. The DNA of the CDR3 is TGTGCCAGCAGCCGACAAGTTCCACGAAGGTACTTC.

This clone was seen only a few times. The rearrangement links TRBV12-3 or TRBV12-4 to TRBJ1-3; D not resolved. V lost 10 bases and J 4 bases, leaving 11 bases between the germline ends. This CDR3 is built from 12 residues. In nucleotides, the CDR3 is TGTGCCACCTCTTATCTAGGAAACACCATATATTTT. It is translated as CATSYLGNTIYF.

J is TRBJ2-5 and V is TRBV29-1, with a weak D call TRBD1 (6 bases). The V and J ends lost 2 bases and 2 bases respectively, with 6 bases between them. CDR3 length equals 12 residues. CDR1 and CDR2 (germline): SQVTM, ANQGSEA. This chain's CDR3 is CSVEQGQETQYF. The CDR3 nucleotides read TGCAGCGTTGAACAGGGGCAAGAGACCCAGTACTTC.

V is TRBV7-3 and J is TRBJ1-1; D gene uncertain. The V and J ends lost 5 bases and 1 base respectively, with 11 bases between them. This CDR3 is 14 amino acids long. Germline V gives CDR1 SGHTA, CDR2 FQGTGA. The CDR3 DNA sequence: TGTGCCAGCAGCCCCGGACTGGGGAACACTGAAGCTTTCTTT. It codes for CASSPGLGNTEAFF.

The chain recombines TRBV27 with TRBJ2-7; TRBD1 is a possible D gene (5 bases). Germline CDR1 reads MNHEY; CDR2 reads SMNVEV (reference sequence). This CDR3 has 15 residues. Deletions cut 4 bases from V and 0 bases from J, with 13 bases between. The CDR3 DNA reads TGTGCCAGCAGTTCCACCGCTAGGGGCTCCTACGAGCAGTACTTC. It translates to CASSSTARGSYEQYF.

The rearrangement joins TRBV10-1 to TRBJ2-5, with 8 bases fitting TRBD2. The V gene end was trimmed by 10 bases and the J gene end by 6 bases; junction bases not matched to a gene: 19. This CDR3 comprises 16 residues. Per the germline V gene, CDR1 is WNHNN and CDR2 is SYGVQD (reference sequence). The chain's CDR3 is CAILYVAGGFSKTQYF. CDR3 DNA sequence: TGCGCCATCCTTTATGTGGCGGGGGGCTTCTCAAAGACCCAGTACTTC.

In its sample, this clone was seen once. The chain has TRBV6-5 and TRBJ1-5; a possible D gene is TRBD1 (6 bases). The germline V and J ends were trimmed by 10 bases and 3 bases, with 16 bases remaining between them. The length of the CDR3 is 14 residues. Germline CDR1 and CDR2: MNHEY and SVGAGI. CDR3 DNA: TGTGCCACTCATCTGGGACAACTCAATCAGCCCCAGCATTTT. Protein product: CATHLGQLNQPQHF.

The gene calls are TRBV18 and TRBJ2-3, with 11 bases identical to TRBD1. J was trimmed by 5 bases and V by 3 bases; bases with no gene match: 7. CDR1 and CDR2 from the germline V gene are KGHSH and LQKENI. CDR3 length: 16 residues. The CDR3 DNA is TGTGCCAGCTCACCGAGCAGGACAGGGGGCAGAGATACGCAGTATTTT. Protein product: CASSPSRTGGRDTQYF.

The chain links TRBV28 to TRBJ1-6; no definite D call. CDR3 length: 14 residues. The germline V gene encodes CDR1 MDHEN and CDR2 SYDVKM. Trimming left V 9 bases short and J 0 bases short, with 9 bases between. The CDR3 protein is CASGESSYNSPLHF. Here the CDR3 DNA reads TGTGCCAGTGGTGAGAGCTCCTATAATTCACCCCTCCACTTT.

In the case of this clone: The sample has other DNA sequences that encode this CDR3 too. The chain has TRBV5-1 and TRBJ1-1, with 8 bases fitting TRBD1. Trimming took 3 bases from V and 8 from J; bases not matched to a gene: 6. CDR1 is SGHRS and CDR2 is YFSETQ in the germline V gene. CDR3 length: 13 residues. The CDR3 here is CASSSDRATEAFF. The DNA for the CDR3 is TGCGCCAGCAGCTCGGACAGGGCAACCGAAGCTTTCTTT.

This CDR3 reads CASSLDRPPGDGYTF. The CDR3 DNA reads as TGCGCCAGCAGCTTGGACAGGCCCCCCGGCGATGGCTACACCTTC. The J gene is TRBJ1-2, the V gene TRBV5-1; tentative D call: TRBD1 (5 bases). The V end lost 0 bases, the J end lost 6 bases, and 15 bases lay between the germline ends. The CDR3 sequence is 15 residues long. Germline CDR1 reads SGHRS; CDR2 reads YFSETQ.

The gene calls are TRBV5-1 and TRBJ2-1; 10 nucleotides align to TRBD1. The germline gives CDR1 SGHRS, CDR2 YFSETQ. This CDR3 is built from 14 residues. J gave up 7 bases and V 8 bases, and 9 bases lay outside the gene matches. As DNA, the CDR3 is TGCGCCAGTATCCGGGACAGGGGAAGGAATGAGCAGTTCTTC. It is translated as CASIRDRGRNEQFF.

The chain is built from TRBV5-4 and TRBJ1-2; D call uncertain. Germline loops: CDR1 SGHNT, CDR2 YYREEE (reference sequence). The CDR3 covers 11 residues. Trimming shortened V by 2 bases and J by 5 bases, and 4 bases separated the two germline ends. CDR3 sequence: CASSLAYGYTF. The CDR3 DNA reads TGTGCCAGCAGCTTAGCATATGGCTACACCTTC.

Regarding this clone: This sample includes further DNA sequences coding for the same CDR3. This chain joins TRBV9 and TRBJ1-1; tentative D call: TRBD1 (6 bases). Germline V CDR1 and CDR2: SGDLS, YYNGEE. The CDR3 runs 13 residues. The V and J ends lost 0 bases and 5 bases respectively, with 8 bases between them. CDR3 DNA: TGTGCCAGCAGCGTAGGCCAGGGGACTGAAGCTTTCTTT. This encodes CASSVGQGTEAFF.

V and J are TRBV11-2 and TRBJ2-3; 7 bases fit TRBD1. With V trimmed by 5 bases and J by 2 bases, 7 bases remained unmatched. The CDR3 spans 15 residues. Germline CDR1 reads SGHAT; CDR2 reads FQNNGV. CDR3 in amino acids: CASSSSGQSTDTQYF. DNA for the CDR3: TGTGCCAGCAGCAGCTCGGGACAGTCCACAGATACGCAGTATTTT.

This sequence joins TRBV5-1 and TRBJ2-7, with TRBD1 matching over 7 bases. Losses at the gene ends were 3 bases for V and 0 bases for J; bases not matched to a gene: 6. CDR3 length equals 15 residues. Per germline, CDR1 SGHRS and CDR2 YFSETQ. This CDR3 is CASSSQTGFSYEQYF. The CDR3 DNA follows: TGCGCCAGCAGCTCCCAGACAGGGTTCTCCTACGAGCAGTACTTC.

This sequence joins TRBV3-1 (or the pseudogene TRBV3-2) and TRBJ1-5, with D perhaps matching TRBD1 (5 bases). Germline V lookup: CDR1 LGHDT, CDR2 YNNKEL (reference sequence). V gave up 0 bases and J gave up 8 bases, with 8 bases separating them. This CDR3 region has 13 residues. The CDR3 DNA is TGTGCCAGCAGCCAAGATGGGGGGAAGCCCCAGCATTTT. It is translated as CASSQDGGKPQHF.

The rearrangement uses TRBV9 and TRBJ1-3; tentative D call: TRBD1 (5 bases). CDR3 size: 17 residues. Trimming took 4 bases from V and 0 from J, leaving 17 bases between them. Germline V gene lookup returns CDR1 SGDLS and CDR2 YYNGEE. The CDR3 coding sequence is TGTGCCAGCAGCCCAATGGACACCTCACTCTCTGGAAACACCATATATTTT. Protein product: CASSPMDTSLSGNTIYF.